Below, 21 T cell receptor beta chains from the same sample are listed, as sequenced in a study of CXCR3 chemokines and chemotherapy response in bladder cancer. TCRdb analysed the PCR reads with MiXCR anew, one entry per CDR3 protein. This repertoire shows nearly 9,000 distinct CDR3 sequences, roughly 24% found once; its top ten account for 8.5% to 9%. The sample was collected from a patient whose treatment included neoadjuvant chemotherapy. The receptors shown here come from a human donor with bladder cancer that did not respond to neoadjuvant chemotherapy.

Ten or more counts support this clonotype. The CDR3 region is CASSLRLAGDNEQFF. Written as DNA, the CDR3 is TGTGCCAGCAGCCTCCGACTAGCGGGGGACAATGAGCAGTTCTTC. The chain combines TRBV11-2 with TRBJ2-1; 12 positions match TRBD2. Per germline, CDR1 SGHAT and CDR2 FQNNGV. V was clipped by 5 bases and J by 5 bases; unmatched bases: 4. The CDR3 contains 15 residues.

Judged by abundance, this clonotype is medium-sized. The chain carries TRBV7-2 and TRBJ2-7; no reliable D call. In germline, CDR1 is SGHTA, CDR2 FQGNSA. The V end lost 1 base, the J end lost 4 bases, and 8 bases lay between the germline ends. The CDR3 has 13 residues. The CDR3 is CASSLEVYYEQYF. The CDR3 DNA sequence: TGTGCCAGCAGCTTAGAGGTCTATTACGAGCAGTACTTC.

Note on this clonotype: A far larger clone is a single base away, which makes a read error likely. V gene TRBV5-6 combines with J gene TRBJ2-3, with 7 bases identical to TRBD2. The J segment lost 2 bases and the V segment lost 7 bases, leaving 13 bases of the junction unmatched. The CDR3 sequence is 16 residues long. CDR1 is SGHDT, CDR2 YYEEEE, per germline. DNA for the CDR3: TGTGCCAGCCTAGAAATGGCGGGACTATCCACAGATACGCAGTATTTT. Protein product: CASLEMAGLSTDTQYF.

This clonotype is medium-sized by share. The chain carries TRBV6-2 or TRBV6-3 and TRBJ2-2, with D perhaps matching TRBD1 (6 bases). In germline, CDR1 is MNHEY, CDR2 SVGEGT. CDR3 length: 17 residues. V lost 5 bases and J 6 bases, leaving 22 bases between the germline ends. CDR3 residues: CASSELRGYLSSGELFF. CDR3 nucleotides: TGTGCCAGCAGTGAGCTCAGGGGCTACCTCTCATCCGGGGAGCTGTTTTTT.

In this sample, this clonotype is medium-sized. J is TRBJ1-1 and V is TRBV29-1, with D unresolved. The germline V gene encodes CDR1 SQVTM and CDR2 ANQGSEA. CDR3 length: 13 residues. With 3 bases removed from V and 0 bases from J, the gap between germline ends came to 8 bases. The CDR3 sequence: CSVDWNLNTEAFF. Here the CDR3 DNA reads TGCAGCGTTGATTGGAACCTGAACACTGAAGCTTTCTTT.

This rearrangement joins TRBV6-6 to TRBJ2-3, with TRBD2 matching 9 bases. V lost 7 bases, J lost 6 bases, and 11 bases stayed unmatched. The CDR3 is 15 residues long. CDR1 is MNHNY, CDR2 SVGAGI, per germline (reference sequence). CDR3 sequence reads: CASIPGRGGSDTQYF. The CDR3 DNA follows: TGTGCCAGCATACCAGGGCGGGGGGGCTCGGATACGCAGTATTTT.

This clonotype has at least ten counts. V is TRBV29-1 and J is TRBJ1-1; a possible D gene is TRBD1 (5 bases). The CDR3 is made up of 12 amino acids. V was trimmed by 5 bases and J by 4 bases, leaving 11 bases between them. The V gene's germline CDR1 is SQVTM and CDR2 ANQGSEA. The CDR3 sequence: CSVRAGVTEAFF. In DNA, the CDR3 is TGCAGCGTTCGGGCGGGGGTCACTGAAGCTTTCTTT.

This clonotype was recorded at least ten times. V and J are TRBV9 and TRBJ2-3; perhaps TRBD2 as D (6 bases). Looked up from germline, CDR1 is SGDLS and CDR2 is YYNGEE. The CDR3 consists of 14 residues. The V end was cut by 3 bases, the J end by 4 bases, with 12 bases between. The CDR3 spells CASSDGSGADTQYF. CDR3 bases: TGTGCCAGCAGCGACGGGAGTGGGGCAGATACGCAGTATTTT.

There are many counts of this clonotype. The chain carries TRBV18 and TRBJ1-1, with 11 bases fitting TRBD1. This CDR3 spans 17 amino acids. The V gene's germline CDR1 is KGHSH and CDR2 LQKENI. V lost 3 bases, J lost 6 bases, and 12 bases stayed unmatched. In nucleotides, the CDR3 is TGTGCCAGCTCACCGAGGACAGGGGGCCTTGAATGGGCTGAAGCTTTCTTT. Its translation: CASSPRTGGLEWAEAFF.

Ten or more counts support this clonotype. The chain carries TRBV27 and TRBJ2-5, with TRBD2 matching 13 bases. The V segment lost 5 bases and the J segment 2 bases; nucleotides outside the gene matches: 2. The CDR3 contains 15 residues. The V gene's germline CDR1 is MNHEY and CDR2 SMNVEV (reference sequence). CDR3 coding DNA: TGTGCCAGCAGTCAACTAGCGGGGGGGCAAGAGACCCAGTACTTC. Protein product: CASSQLAGGQETQYF.

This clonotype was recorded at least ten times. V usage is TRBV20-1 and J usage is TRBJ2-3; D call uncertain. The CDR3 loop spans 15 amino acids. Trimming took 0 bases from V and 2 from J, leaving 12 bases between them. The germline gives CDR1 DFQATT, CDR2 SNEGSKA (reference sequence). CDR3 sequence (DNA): TGCAGTGCTAGAGATAGGCGTGGAACCACAGATACGCAGTATTTT. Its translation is CSARDRRGTTDTQYF.

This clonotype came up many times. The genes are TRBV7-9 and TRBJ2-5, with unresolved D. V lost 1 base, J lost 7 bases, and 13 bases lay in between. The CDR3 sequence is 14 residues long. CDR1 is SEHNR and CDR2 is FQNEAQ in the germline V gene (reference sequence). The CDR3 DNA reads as TGTGCCAGCAGCTTAGGGAATTCTGAGCGGACCCAGTACTTC. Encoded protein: CASSLGNSERTQYF.

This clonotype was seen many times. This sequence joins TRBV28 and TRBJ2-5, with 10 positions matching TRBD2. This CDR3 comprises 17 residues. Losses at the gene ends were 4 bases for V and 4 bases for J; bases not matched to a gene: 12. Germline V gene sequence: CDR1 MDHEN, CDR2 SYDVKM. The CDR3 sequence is CASSSPERGGWGETQYF. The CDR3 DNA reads TGTGCCAGCAGTTCGCCCGAGCGGGGGGGTTGGGGAGAGACCCAGTACTTC.

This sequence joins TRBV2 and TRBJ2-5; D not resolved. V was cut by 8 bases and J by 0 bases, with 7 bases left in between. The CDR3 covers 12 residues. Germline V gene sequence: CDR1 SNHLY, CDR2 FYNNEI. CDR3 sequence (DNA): TGTGCCAGCTCATCGTACCAAGAGACCCAGTACTTC. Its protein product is CASSSYQETQYF. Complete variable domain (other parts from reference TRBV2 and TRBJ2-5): EPEVTQTPSHQVTQMGQEVILRCVPISNHLYFYWYRQILGQKVEFLVSFYNNEISEKSEIFDDQFSVERPDGSNFTLKIRSTKLEDSAMYFCASSSYQETQYFGPGTRLLVL.

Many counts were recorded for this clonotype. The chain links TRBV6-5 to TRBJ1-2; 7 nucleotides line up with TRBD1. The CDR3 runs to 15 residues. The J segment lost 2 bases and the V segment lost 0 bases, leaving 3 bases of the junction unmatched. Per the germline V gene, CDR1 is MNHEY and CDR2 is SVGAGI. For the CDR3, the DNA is TGTGCCAGCAGTTACTCGGGCAGGGGGAACTATGGCTACACCTTC. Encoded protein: CASSYSGRGNYGYTF.

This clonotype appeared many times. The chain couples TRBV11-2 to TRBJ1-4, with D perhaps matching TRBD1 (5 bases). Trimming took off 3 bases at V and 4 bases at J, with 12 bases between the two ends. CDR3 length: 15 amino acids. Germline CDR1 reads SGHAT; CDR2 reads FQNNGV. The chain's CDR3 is CASSLTDSFNEKLFF. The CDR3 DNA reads TGTGCCAGCAGCTTGACAGACAGCTTTAATGAAAAACTGTTTTTT.

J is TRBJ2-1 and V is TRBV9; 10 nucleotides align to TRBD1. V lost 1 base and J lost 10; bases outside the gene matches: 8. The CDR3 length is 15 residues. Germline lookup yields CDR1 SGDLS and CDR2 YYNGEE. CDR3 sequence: CASSVRTGGWTEQFF. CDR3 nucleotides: TGTGCCAGCAGCGTACGGACAGGGGGATGGACGGAGCAGTTCTTC.

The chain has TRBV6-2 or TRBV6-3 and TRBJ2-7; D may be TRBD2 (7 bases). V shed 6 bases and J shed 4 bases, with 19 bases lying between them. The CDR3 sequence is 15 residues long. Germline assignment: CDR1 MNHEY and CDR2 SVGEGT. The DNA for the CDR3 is TGTGCCAGCAGCCACCGCGGGGGCTCTTCTTACGAGCAGTACTTC. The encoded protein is CASSHRGGSSYEQYF.

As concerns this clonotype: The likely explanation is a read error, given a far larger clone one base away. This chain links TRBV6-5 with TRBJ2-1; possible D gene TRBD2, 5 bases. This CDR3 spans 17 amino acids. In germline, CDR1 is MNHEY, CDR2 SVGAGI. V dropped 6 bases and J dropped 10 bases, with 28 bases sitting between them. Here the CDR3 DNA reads TGTGCCAGCAGGAGGGCCGAATCGGCAGTAAGCTCCTACGAGCAGTTCTTC. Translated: CASRRAESAVSSYEQFF.

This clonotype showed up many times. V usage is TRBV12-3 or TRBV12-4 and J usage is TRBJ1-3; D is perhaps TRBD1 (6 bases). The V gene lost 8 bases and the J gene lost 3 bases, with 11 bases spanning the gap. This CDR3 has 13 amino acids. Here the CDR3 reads CASGQRYGNTIYF. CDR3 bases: TGTGCCAGCGGACAGCGTTATGGAAACACCATATATTTT.

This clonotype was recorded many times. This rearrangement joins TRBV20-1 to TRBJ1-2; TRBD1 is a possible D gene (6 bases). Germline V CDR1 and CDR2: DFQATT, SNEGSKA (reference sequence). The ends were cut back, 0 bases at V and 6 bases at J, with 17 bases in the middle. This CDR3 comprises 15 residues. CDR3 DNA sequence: TGCAGTGCTAGAGATAAGGGGGAGGGAGGGGATGGCTACACCTTC. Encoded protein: CSARDKGEGGDGYTF.